This TCR beta chain is from a study of shared clonotypes between healthy human individuals. The table came from immunoSEQ multiplex PCR; TCRdb's copy has only in-frame clones and leaves some out. This sample carries some 1.5 million clones, approximately 98% of them seen once, and the ten largest clones take about 0.4%. General study findings and limits: Among non-shared clonotypes, generation probabilities were lower than among those shared by all four donors. Sequencing depth was a factor that was expected to affect clonotype sharing among donors.

Details on this clone: Its target is unknown.

The V gene lost 5 bases and the J gene lost 1 base, with 8 bases spanning the gap. Germline assignment: CDR1 SGHNT and CDR2 YENEEA. The CDR3 has 14 amino acids. The material sequenced was naive CD4+ T cells sorted from blood. The subset: CD45RA+ positively selected. The sequence was obtained from a young man in good health. The chain is built from TRBV11-3 and TRBJ2-2, with D maybe TRBD1 (5 bases). Here the CDR3 DNA reads TGTGCCAGCAGCCCCAGGGAGAACACCGGGGAGCTGTTTTTT. Translating gives CASSPRENTGELFF.